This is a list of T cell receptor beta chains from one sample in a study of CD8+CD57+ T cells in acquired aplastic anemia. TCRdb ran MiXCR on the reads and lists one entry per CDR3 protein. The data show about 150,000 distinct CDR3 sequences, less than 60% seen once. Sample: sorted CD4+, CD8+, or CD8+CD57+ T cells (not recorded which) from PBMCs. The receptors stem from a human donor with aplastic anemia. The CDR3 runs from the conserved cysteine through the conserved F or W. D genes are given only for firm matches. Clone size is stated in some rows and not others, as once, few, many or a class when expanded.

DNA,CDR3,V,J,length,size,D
TGTGCCAGCAGCCGGGACAGGGGAGGCTCCGGGGAGCTGTTTTTT,CASSRDRGGSGELFF,TRBV7-2,TRBJ2-2,15,-,TRBD1
TGTGCTAGCAGCGTATCTCCGGGGGGGTCCTACGAGCAGTACTTC,CASSVSPGGSYEQYF,TRBV7-9,TRBJ2-7,15,-,TRBD2
TGTGCCAGCAGGGCGCCGGGGAGCACTGAAGCTTTCTTT,CASRAPGSTEAFF,TRBV12-3/TRBV12-4,TRBJ1-1,13,many,-
TGTGCCAGCAGCTTGTGGGGGTATAATTCACCCCTCCACTTT,CASSLWGYNSPLHF,TRBV5-4,TRBJ1-6,14,many,-
TGTGCCAGCAGTCTGGGGCAACGCTACGAGCAGTACTTC,CASSLGQRYEQYF,TRBV27,TRBJ2-7,13,many,-
TGCGCCAGCAGCTTAGTCGGGACAGGACCCAAGGCTTTCTTT,CASSLVGTGPKAFF,TRBV4-3,TRBJ1-1,14,-,TRBD1
TGTGCCATCAGTGATCCAGACAGACTATATCAGCCCCAGCATTTT,CAISDPDRLYQPQHF,TRBV10-3,TRBJ1-5,15,many,-
TGTGCCAGTAGTATCAAGAGCGGGGGGGCATTT,CASSIKSGGAF,TRBV19,TRBJ2-2,11,-,TRBD2
TGTGCCAGCACCGGGGACAGCTCCTACGAGCAGTACTTC,CASTGDSSYEQYF,TRBV5-6,TRBJ2-7,13,many,TRBD1
TGTGCCAGCAGCCCTGGCGGGGGGCGCCAATACGAGCAGTACTTC,CASSPGGGRQYEQYF,TRBV7-6,TRBJ2-7,15,many,TRBD2
TGTGCCAGCAGCTTAACCGCATCGGGGGGCCGGACTGAAGCTTTCTTT,CASSLTASGGRTEAFF,TRBV7-3,TRBJ1-1,16,many,-
TGCAGCGTTGGGTCGGGCTTCCCCCCGATGTTGGTCTTT,CSVGSGFPPMLVF,TRBV29-1,TRBJ1-1,13,-,-
TGCAGCGTTGGCGCAGGGTGGCAGTATTTT,CSVGAGWQYF,TRBV29-1,TRBJ2-3,10,few,-
TGTGCCAGCAGTGAATCACCCCTCGACTTT,CASSESPLDF,TRBV2,TRBJ1-6,10,-,-
TGCAGTGCTTATCACTCGCGACCCACAGATACGCAGTATTTT,CSAYHSRPTDTQYF,TRBV20-1,TRBJ2-3,14,-,-
TGTGCCAGCTCACCCTCCGGGACAGGGGGCAGCGAGCAGTACTTC,CASSPSGTGGSEQYF,TRBV6-4,TRBJ2-7,15,-,TRBD1
TGTGCCAGCAACGGACGTAGGCTAAGCGAGCAGTACTTC,CASNGRRLSEQYF,TRBV5-8,TRBJ2-7,13,-,-
TGTGCGGTCCTTGGGGGCCTCTATAATTCACCCCTCCACTTT,CAVLGGLYNSPLHF,TRBV6-6,TRBJ1-6,14,many,-
TGTGCCAGCAGCTCATGGGGACAGGCCAGCTCCTACGAGCAGTACTTC,CASSSWGQASSYEQYF,TRBV7-9,TRBJ2-7,16,many,TRBD1
TGTGCCAGCAGCCCCCCCCTGGCCTCGGGGGTGCACAATGAGCAGTTCTTC,CASSPPLASGVHNEQFF,TRBV14,TRBJ2-1,17,many,-
TGTGCCACCAAGGGGCACCGGGGTAGAGGCTACACCTTC,CATKGHRGRGYTF,TRBV15,TRBJ1-2,13,-,-
TGTGCCAGCAGCCTGACTAGCGGGGGGGCGAGAGATACGCAGTATTTT,CASSLTSGGARDTQYF,TRBV7-9,TRBJ2-3,16,many,TRBD2
TGTGCCAGCAGCTTGGTAGAGCAGCCCCAGCATTTT,CASSLVEQPQHF,TRBV5-5,TRBJ1-5,12,-,-
TGTGCCACCAGCAGAGATAAGGGACAGGGGAATTTGTGGGAGCAGTACTTC,CATSRDKGQGNLWEQYF,TRBV15,TRBJ2-7,17,many,TRBD1
TGCGCCAGCAGCTTGTGGACAGGGGCAAACTCTGGGGCCAACGTCCTGACTTTC,CASSLWTGANSGANVLTF,TRBV5-1,TRBJ2-6,18,once,TRBD1
TGTGCCAGCAGCTCAAGGACAGGCGAAAGCACTGAAGCTTTCTTT,CASSSRTGESTEAFF,TRBV7-9,TRBJ1-1,15,-,TRBD1
TGTGCCAGCAAAGCTTTCTTCTCTGCCTACGAGCAGTACTTC,CASKAFFSAYEQYF,TRBV2,TRBJ2-7,14,-,-
TGTGCCAGCAGTTCAGGGTTCACAGATACGCAGTATTTT,CASSSGFTDTQYF,TRBV25-1,TRBJ2-3,13,-,-
TGTGCCAGCAGTTCCGGGCTAGCGGGAGGACGGCAGTACTTC,CASSSGLAGGRQYF,TRBV12-3/TRBV12-4,TRBJ2-7,14,-,TRBD2
TGTGCCAGTAGTCCCCTCTTCGGGGGCCTGGGTTCACCCCTCCACTTT,CASSPLFGGLGSPLHF,TRBV19,TRBJ1-6,16,-,-
TGCGCCAGCAGCCAAGATAGCGGGGGGGTTGGAGATACGCAGTATTTT,CASSQDSGGVGDTQYF,TRBV4-3,TRBJ2-3,16,many,TRBD2
TGCAGTGCGAGGAGGACAGATACGCAGTATTTT,CSARRTDTQYF,TRBV20-1,TRBJ2-3,11,-,-
TGTGCCACCAGCAGTAGGACAGGAGATAACTATGGCTACACCTTC,CATSSRTGDNYGYTF,TRBV15,TRBJ1-2,15,-,TRBD1
TGTGCCAGCAGTCAACGGGCCCCGGTAGGCACTGAAGCTTTCTTT,CASSQRAPVGTEAFF,TRBV2,TRBJ1-1,15,-,-
TGTGCCAGCAGCCGAACGACAGGGGGCGATTCACCCCTCCACTTT,CASSRTTGGDSPLHF,TRBV7-9,TRBJ1-6,15,-,TRBD1
TGTGCCAGCAGCTCGACTAGCGGGGACACCGGGGAGCTGTTTTTT,CASSSTSGDTGELFF,TRBV7-9,TRBJ2-2,15,-,TRBD2
TGTGCCAGTTCGGCGGGACAGGGGAAAAACGAGCAGTACTTC,CASSAGQGKNEQYF,TRBV19,TRBJ2-7,14,many,TRBD1
TGTGCCAGCAGTCCCTCACTCGCGACAGGCCCCACCGGGGAGCTGTTTTTT,CASSPSLATGPTGELFF,TRBV6-1,TRBJ2-2,17,-,-
TGTGCCAGCAGCTCCGCGGGCTACGAGCAGTACTTC,CASSSAGYEQYF,TRBV7-9,TRBJ2-7,12,many,-
TGTGCCAGCAGTTTGTTCAGGGCGAAGTCTGATGGCTACACCTTC,CASSLFRAKSDGYTF,TRBV27,TRBJ1-2,15,-,-
TGTGCCACCAGCATTGGGTCAGTAGGAGAGCAGTACTTC,CATSIGSVGEQYF,TRBV15,TRBJ2-7,13,few,-
TGTGCCAGCAGCGTAGGTAGCGGCTCACCCCTCCACTTT,CASSVGSGSPLHF,TRBV2,TRBJ1-6,13,few,-
TGTGCCAGCAGCCAAGAGGTATTGGCCGGGCAGGATAAAGACTATGGCTACACCTTC,CASSQEVLAGQDKDYGYTF,TRBV4-2,TRBJ1-2,19,few,-
TGTGCCAGCAGTTTGGGCAGGGGAGATCAGCCCCAGCATTTT,CASSLGRGDQPQHF,TRBV27,TRBJ1-5,14,many,-
TGTGCCATCCGGGGGGCCTTCAGCACAGATACGCAGTATTTT,CAIRGAFSTDTQYF,TRBV10-3,TRBJ2-3,14,-,-
TGTGCCAGCAGTTTAGGGGGAGGGGGGGGCTACGAGCAGTACTTC,CASSLGGGGGYEQYF,TRBV12-3/TRBV12-4,TRBJ2-7,15,-,-
TGTGCCAGCAGCCAAACAGGGATTTCGGGCACTGAAGCTTTCTTT,CASSQTGISGTEAFF,TRBV3-1,TRBJ1-1,15,once,-
TGTGCTAGTGGTGAAGAACGGGGGATTTACGAGCAGTACTTC,CASGEERGIYEQYF,TRBV12-5,TRBJ2-7,14,many,-
TGTGCCAGCAGCCGTATTCGAGGGGCTGGAGAGACCCAGTACTTC,CASSRIRGAGETQYF,TRBV9,TRBJ2-5,15,-,-
TGTGCCAGCAGTTTGGAGCGGGGGGGTTTCATAGAGCAGTTCTTC,CASSLERGGFIEQFF,TRBV6-5,TRBJ2-1,15,few,TRBD2
TGTGTCAGCAGTCGGACTAGCGGGGGGACTAGCACAGATACGCAGTATTTT,CVSSRTSGGTSTDTQYF,TRBV6-1,TRBJ2-3,17,-,TRBD2
TGTGCCACCCCAGGACTAGCGGGGGTTATAAGCACAGATACGCAGTATTTT,CATPGLAGVISTDTQYF,TRBV10-3,TRBJ2-3,17,few,TRBD2
TGTGCCAGCAGCTTAGGGTCGACTAGCTCCTACGAGCAGTACTTC,CASSLGSTSSYEQYF,TRBV7-8,TRBJ2-7,15,many,-
TGTGCCAGCTTGGCGGGGGTTTGGGGCAATCAGCCCCAGCATTTT,CASLAGVWGNQPQHF,TRBV6-1,TRBJ1-5,15,few,-
TGTGCCAGTAGTATCCTTACCGGGACAGGGACCTACGAGCAGTACTTC,CASSILTGTGTYEQYF,TRBV19,TRBJ2-7,16,-,TRBD1
TGTGCCAGCAGCTTTCCTAATGTCCCGGGACAGGTTGGGGACAAAAACATTCAGTACTTC,CASSFPNVPGQVGDKNIQYF,TRBV11-1,TRBJ2-4,20,few,TRBD1
TGCAGCGTGGGCCAGGGGGCCTACGAGCAGTACTTC,CSVGQGAYEQYF,TRBV29-1,TRBJ2-7,12,-,TRBD1
TGTGCCGCCTTCGGGACCGAGGGAAATCAGCCCCAGCATTTT,CAAFGTEGNQPQHF,TRBV2,TRBJ1-5,14,many,-
TGTGCCAGTAGTATGGGCAGAAACTATGGCTACACCTTC,CASSMGRNYGYTF,TRBV19,TRBJ1-2,13,-,-
TGCAGCGTTGTGGCTAGCGGGATAGGGAATACGCAGTATTTT,CSVVASGIGNTQYF,TRBV29-1,TRBJ2-3,14,-,TRBD2